Listed below are T cell receptor beta chains from one sample, sequenced in a study of T-cell reconstitution after alpha-beta-depleted transplantation in children. TCRdb reprocessed the PCR reads with MiXCR, giving one entry per CDR3 protein. The sample has about 460,000 distinct CDR3 sequences, about an eighth seen once. The specimen comprised PBMCs, mostly from graft donor cells, sampled 180 days after TCRalphabeta/CD19-depleted stem cell transplant. The origin of the receptors is a female patient between 2 and 10 years old who had a stem cell transplant for aplastic anemia, so the T cells may come from the graft donor. Each CDR3 is given with its conserved first and last residue. The D gene is left open where the match is weak. The size entry is marked missing in some rows and otherwise reads once, few, many or a size class.

clone size | D gene | J gene | V gene | CDR3 protein | CDR3 DNA
few | NA | TRBJ1-5 | TRBV6-5 | CASSYERGGNQPQHF | TGTGCCAGCAGTTATGAAAGGGGAGGCAATCAGCCCCAGCATTTT
NA | NA | TRBJ2-5 | TRBV14 | CASSQDLPNRETQYF | TGTGCCAGCAGCCAAGATCTGCCTAACCGAGAGACCCAGTACTTC
many | NA | TRBJ2-5 | TRBV29-1 | CSVGSSQETQYF | TGCAGCGTTGGTAGTAGCCAAGAGACCCAGTACTTC
few | TRBD2 | TRBJ2-3 | TRBV18 | CASSPNSGLRGPTDTQYF | TGTGCCAGCTCACCAAATAGCGGGTTACGTGGCCCCACAGATACGCAGTATTTT
few | NA | TRBJ2-7 | TRBV7-9 | CASSLGSQKLYEQYF | TGTGCCAGCAGCTTAGGATCCCAGAAACTCTACGAGCAGTACTTC
few | TRBD1 | TRBJ1-5 | TRBV29-1 | CSTGQGWDQPQHF | TGCAGCACCGGACAGGGTTGGGATCAGCCCCAGCATTTT
many | TRBD2 | TRBJ2-5 | TRBV12-3/TRBV12-4 | CASQFREGLRQTQYF | TGTGCCAGCCAGTTTAGGGAGGGCCTACGGCAGACCCAGTACTTC
many | TRBD2 | TRBJ2-4 | TRBV27 | CASSDGTSGKNIQYF | TGTGCCAGCAGTGACGGGACTAGCGGGAAAAACATTCAGTACTTC
few | NA | TRBJ1-5 | TRBV20-1 | CSAIPGPLNQPQHF | TGCAGTGCTATCCCAGGGCCCCTGAATCAGCCCCAGCATTTT
NA | NA | TRBJ2-5 | TRBV20-1 | CSASVAVGETQYF | TGCAGTGCTAGCGTTGCGGTGGGGGAGACCCAGTACTTC
few | NA | TRBJ1-2 | TRBV12-5 | CASGLVLQTGRATRGYTF | TGTGCTAGTGGTTTGGTACTCCAAACCGGCAGGGCAACGAGGGGCTACACCTTC
NA | NA | TRBJ2-5 | TRBV6-5 | CASSYGTSTETQYF | TGTGCCAGCAGTTACGGGACGAGTACGGAGACCCAGTACTTC
NA | TRBD2 | TRBJ2-1 | TRBV20-1 | CSARPASGAYNEQFF | TGCAGTGCTAGGCCGGCTAGCGGGGCCTACAATGAGCAGTTCTTC
many | TRBD2 | TRBJ2-7 | TRBV27 | CASSTQRGGRDEQYF | TGTGCCAGCAGTACACAGCGGGGGGGCCGCGACGAGCAGTACTTC
few | NA | TRBJ2-2 | TRBV30 | CAWTLGTGELFF | TGTGCCTGGACCCTGGGCACCGGGGAGCTGTTTTTT
few | NA | TRBJ2-5 | TRBV7-7 | CASSLVLGNQETQYF | TGTGCCAGCAGCTTAGTTCTCGGTAACCAAGAGACCCAGTACTTC
few | TRBD1 | TRBJ1-1 | TRBV11-3 | CASSLDLTGAEAFF | TGTGCCAGCAGCTTAGATCTTACAGGGGCTGAAGCTTTCTTT
NA | NA | TRBJ2-5 | TRBV3-1 | CASSQDPAGQETQYF | TGTGCCAGCAGCCAAGATCCGGCAGGACAAGAGACCCAGTACTTC
few | NA | TRBJ2-1 | TRBV6-2/TRBV6-3 | CASSYLTTINNEQFF | TGTGCCAGCAGTTACCTGACGACTATAAACAATGAGCAGTTCTTC
NA | NA | TRBJ2-2 | TRBV5-5 | CASSLEAGPNTGELFF | TGTGCCAGCAGCTTGGAGGCGGGCCCGAACACCGGGGAGCTGTTTTTT
many | NA | TRBJ1-1 | TRBV20-1 | CRGLSRVRAEAFF | TGCAGAGGTTTGAGTAGGGTGCGGGCTGAAGCTTTCTTT
NA | TRBD2 | TRBJ2-7 | TRBV30 | CASGRDSPEQYF | TGTGCCTCCGGGAGGGACTCCCCCGAGCAGTACTTC
NA | NA | TRBJ2-5 | TRBV7-3 | CASSLRAMETQYF | TGTGCCAGCAGCTTAAGAGCAATGGAGACCCAGTACTTC
NA | NA | TRBJ2-1 | TRBV20-1 | CSAREDIDYNEQFF | TGCAGTGCTAGAGAGGACATCGACTACAATGAGCAGTTCTTC
many | NA | TRBJ1-1 | TRBV7-2 | CASSFDRRNTEAFF | TGTGCCAGCAGCTTCGATAGGCGGAACACTGAAGCTTTCTTT
few | NA | TRBJ2-3 | TRBV7-2 | CASSFRITDTQYF | TGTGCCAGCAGCTTCAGAATTACAGATACGCAGTATTTT
NA | TRBD1 | TRBJ2-3 | TRBV27 | CASSFRNRGLSVADTQYF | TGTGCCAGCAGTTTTCGGAACAGGGGGCTTTCTGTAGCAGATACGCAGTATTTT
few | NA | TRBJ2-3 | TRBV7-2 | CASSFFLADTQYF | TGTGCCAGCAGCTTCTTTTTGGCAGATACGCAGTATTTT
NA | TRBD2 | TRBJ2-1 | TRBV12-3/TRBV12-4 | CASRNTSGVDNEQFF | TGTGCCAGCAGGAATACTAGCGGTGTGGACAATGAGCAGTTCTTC
few | TRBD2 | TRBJ2-7 | TRBV29-1 | CSVEMASGSYEQYF | TGCAGCGTTGAAATGGCTAGCGGGAGCTACGAGCAGTACTTC
NA | NA | TRBJ2-7 | TRBV7-2 | CASSLVELGASYEQYF | TGTGCCAGCAGCTTAGTAGAGCTGGGGGCTTCCTACGAGCAGTACTTC